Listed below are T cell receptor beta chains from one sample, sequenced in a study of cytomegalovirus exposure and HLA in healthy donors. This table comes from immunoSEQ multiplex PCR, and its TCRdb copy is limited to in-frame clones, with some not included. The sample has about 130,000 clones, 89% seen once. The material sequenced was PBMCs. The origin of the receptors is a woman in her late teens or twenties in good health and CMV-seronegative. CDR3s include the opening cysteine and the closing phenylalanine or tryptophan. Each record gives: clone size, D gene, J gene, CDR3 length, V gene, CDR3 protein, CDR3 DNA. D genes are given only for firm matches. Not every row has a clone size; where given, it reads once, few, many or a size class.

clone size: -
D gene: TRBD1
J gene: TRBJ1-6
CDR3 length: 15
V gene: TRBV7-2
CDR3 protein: CASSLDGTGNSPLHF
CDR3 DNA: TGTGCCAGCAGCTTAGACGGGACAGGGAATTCACCCCTCCACTTT

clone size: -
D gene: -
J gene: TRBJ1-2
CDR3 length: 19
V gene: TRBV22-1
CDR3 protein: CPGSASLNWDRGGFRGYTF
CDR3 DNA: TGTCCTGGGAGCGCATCACTCAACTGGGACAGGGGCGGCTTTCGGGGCTACACCTTC

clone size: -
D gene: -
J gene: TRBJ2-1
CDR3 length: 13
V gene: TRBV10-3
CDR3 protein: CAIRMGGAEEQFF
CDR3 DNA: TGTGCCATCAGGATGGGGGGGGCAGAGGAGCAGTTCTTC

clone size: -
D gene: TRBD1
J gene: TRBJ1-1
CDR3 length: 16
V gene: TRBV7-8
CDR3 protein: CASSPYGRTGNTEAFF
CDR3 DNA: TGTGCCAGCAGCCCTTATGGGAGGACAGGCAACACTGAAGCTTTCTTT

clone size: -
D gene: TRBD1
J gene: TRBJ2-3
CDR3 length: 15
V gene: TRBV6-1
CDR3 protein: CASSQWDRGTDTQYF
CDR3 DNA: TGTGCCAGCAGTCAATGGGACAGGGGCACAGATACGCAGTATTTT

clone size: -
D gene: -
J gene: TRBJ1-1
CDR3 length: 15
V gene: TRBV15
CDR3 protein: CATSRPHREASEAFF
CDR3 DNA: TGTGCCACCAGCAGACCTCACCGGGAGGCTTCCGAAGCTTTCTTT

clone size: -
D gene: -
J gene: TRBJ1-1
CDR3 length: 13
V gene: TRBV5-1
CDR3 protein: CASSEVMNTEAFF
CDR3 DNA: TGCGCCAGCAGCGAGGTCATGAACACTGAAGCTTTCTTT

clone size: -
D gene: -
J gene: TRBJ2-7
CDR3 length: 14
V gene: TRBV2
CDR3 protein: CASSYTGLPYEQYF
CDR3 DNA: TGTGCCAGCAGTTATACGGGACTCCCCTACGAGCAGTACTTC

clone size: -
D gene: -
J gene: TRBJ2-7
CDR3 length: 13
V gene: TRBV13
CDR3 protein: CASNLQGRYEQYF
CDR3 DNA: TGTGCCAGCAACCTACAGGGACGGTACGAGCAGTACTTC

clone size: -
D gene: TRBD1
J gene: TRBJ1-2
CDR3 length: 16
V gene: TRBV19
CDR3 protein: CASSRPTGGFSGGYTF
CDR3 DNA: TGTGCCAGTAGTCGACCGACAGGGGGCTTCTCGGGTGGCTACACCTTC

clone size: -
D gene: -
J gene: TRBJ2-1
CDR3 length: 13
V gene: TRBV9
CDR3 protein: CASSAGYPNEQFF
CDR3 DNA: TGTGCCAGCAGCGCAGGGTATCCCAATGAGCAGTTCTTC

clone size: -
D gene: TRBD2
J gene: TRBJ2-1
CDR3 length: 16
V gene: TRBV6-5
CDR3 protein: CASSYSPAGGRDEQFF
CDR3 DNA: TGTGCCAGCAGTTACTCGCCCGCGGGGGGCAGGGATGAGCAGTTCTTC

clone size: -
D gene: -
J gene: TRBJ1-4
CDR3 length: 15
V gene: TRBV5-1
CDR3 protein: CASSPSPGQDEKLFF
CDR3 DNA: TGCGCCAGCAGCCCGTCGCCCGGACAAGATGAAAAACTGTTTTTT

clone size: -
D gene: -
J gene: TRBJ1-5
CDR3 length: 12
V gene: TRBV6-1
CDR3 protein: CASSAGNSPQHF
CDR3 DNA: TGTGCCAGCAGTGCAGGAAACTCGCCCCAGCATTTT

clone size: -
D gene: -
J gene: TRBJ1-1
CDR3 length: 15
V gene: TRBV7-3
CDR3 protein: CASSPQGTLNTEAFF
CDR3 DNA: TGTGCCAGCAGCCCCCAAGGGACACTGAACACTGAAGCTTTCTTT

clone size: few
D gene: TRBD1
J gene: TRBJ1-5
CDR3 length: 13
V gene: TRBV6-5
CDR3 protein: CASSRTGGQPQHF
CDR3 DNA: TGTGCCAGCAGTAGGACAGGGGGGCAGCCCCAGCATTTT

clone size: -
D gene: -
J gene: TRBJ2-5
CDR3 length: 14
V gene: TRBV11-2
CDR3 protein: CASRNPGRKGTQYF
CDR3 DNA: TGTGCCAGCAGGAATCCAGGGCGAAAGGGGACCCAGTACTTC

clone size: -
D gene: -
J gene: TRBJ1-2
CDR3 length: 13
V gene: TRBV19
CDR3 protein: CASSITGLVGYTF
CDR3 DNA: TGTGCCAGTAGTATCACAGGCCTTGTCGGCTACACCTTC

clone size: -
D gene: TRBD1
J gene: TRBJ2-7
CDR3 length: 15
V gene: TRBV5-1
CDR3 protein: CASSSTGVWNYEQYF
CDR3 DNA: TGCGCCAGCAGTTCCACAGGGGTATGGAACTACGAGCAGTACTTC

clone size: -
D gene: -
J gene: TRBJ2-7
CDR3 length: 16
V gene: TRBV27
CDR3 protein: CASRTAAGPIATEQYF
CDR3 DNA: TGTGCCAGCCGCACCGCGGCGGGGCCCATCGCTACTGAGCAGTACTTC

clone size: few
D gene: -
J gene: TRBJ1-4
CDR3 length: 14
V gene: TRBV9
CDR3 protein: CASSATATNEKLFF
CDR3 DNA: TGTGCCAGCAGCGCAACTGCAACTAATGAGAAACTGTTTTTT

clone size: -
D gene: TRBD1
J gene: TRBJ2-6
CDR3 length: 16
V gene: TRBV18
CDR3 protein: CASSTRQGAGANVLTF
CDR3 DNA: TGTGCCAGCTCAACGCGACAGGGCGCTGGGGCCAACGTCCTGACTTTC

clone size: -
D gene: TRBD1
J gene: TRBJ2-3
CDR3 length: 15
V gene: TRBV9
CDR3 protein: CASSVGSRGPDTQYF
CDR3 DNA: TGTGCCAGCAGCGTAGGGTCCAGGGGGCCGGATACGCAGTATTTT

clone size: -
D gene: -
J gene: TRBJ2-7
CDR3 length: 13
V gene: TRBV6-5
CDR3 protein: CASSYSRGFEQYF
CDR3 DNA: TGTGCCAGCAGTTACTCGAGAGGGTTCGAGCAGTACTTC

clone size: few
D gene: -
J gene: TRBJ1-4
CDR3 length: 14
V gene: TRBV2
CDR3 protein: CASSENRSREKLFF
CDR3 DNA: TGTGCCAGCAGTGAAAACAGGTCCCGGGAAAAACTGTTTTTT

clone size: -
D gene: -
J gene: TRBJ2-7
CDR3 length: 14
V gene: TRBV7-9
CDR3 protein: CASSLSGSSYEQYF
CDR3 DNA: TGTGCCAGCAGCTTATCGGGAAGCTCCTACGAGCAGTACTTC

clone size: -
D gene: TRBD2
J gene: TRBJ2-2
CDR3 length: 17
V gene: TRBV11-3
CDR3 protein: CASFGTSGGSNTGELFF
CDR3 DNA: TGTGCCAGCTTCGGGACTAGCGGGGGGTCGAACACCGGGGAGCTGTTTTTT

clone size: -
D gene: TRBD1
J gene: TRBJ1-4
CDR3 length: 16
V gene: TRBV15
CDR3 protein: CATSRAGTGINEKLFF
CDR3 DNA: TGTGCCACCAGCAGAGCCGGGACAGGGATTAATGAAAAACTGTTTTTT

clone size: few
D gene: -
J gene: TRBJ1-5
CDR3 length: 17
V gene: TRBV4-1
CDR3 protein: CASSQDQTAYSNQPQHF
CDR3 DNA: TGCGCCAGCAGCCAAGATCAGACAGCTTATAGCAATCAGCCCCAGCATTTT

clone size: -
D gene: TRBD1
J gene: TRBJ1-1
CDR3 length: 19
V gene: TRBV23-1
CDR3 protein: CASVPRGRGLRGQNTEAFF
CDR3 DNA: TGCGCCAGCGTCCCGAGGGGTAGGGGGCTAAGGGGTCAGAACACTGAAGCTTTCTTT

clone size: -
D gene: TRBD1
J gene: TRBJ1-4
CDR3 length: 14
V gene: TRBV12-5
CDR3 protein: CASGPGTGDEKLFF
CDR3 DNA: TGTGCTAGTGGTCCAGGGACAGGGGATGAAAAACTGTTTTTT